This TCR beta chain is drawn from a study of monozygotic twins with inflammatory bowel disease. This CDR3 has 14 amino acids. Germline V gene sequence: CDR1 MNHEY, CDR2 SMNVEV (reference sequence). TCRdb reprocessed the 5' RACE reads and keeps a single row for each CDR3 protein, giving no DNA. Found here are around 450,000 distinct CDR3 sequences; the top ten clones hold about 2.4%. The sequence was collected from a human donor with ulcerative colitis or Crohn's disease, or a healthy co-twin of an affected twin (not recorded which). Sample: blood. The chain couples TRBV27 to TRBJ2-1; without DNA, the TCRdb call of TRBD1 cannot be checked. CDR3 sequence reads: CASSLSRDSARTFF.